This T cell receptor (beta chain) was retrieved from a study of cytomegalovirus exposure and HLA in healthy donors. This clone has a handful of counts. A read error may produce the germline difference seen at one junction end. The PCR contained 60 Vbeta and 13 Jbeta primers. The protocol was immunoSEQ multiplex PCR, while the TCRdb copy is restricted to in-frame clones and leaves out a portion. The table shows roughly 100,000 clones, with roughly a tenth occurring only once. The germline V gene encodes CDR1 MDHEN and CDR2 SYDVKM. The CDR3 length is 12 residues. The sequenced material came from PBMCs. The TCR comes from a man aged 35-49 years in good health and CMV-seropositive. The chain combines TRBV28 with TRBJ2-7; 8 positions agree with TRBD1. CDR3: CASSQDRAASHF. The CDR3 DNA reads TGTGCCAGCAGCCAGGACAGGGCGGCAAGCCACTTC.